Shown below are 23 T cell receptor beta chains from a single sample sequenced in a study of blood T cells in healthy people across ages (dated by TCRdb to about 2015). Library prep was done by 5' RACE. The instrument given in TCRdb is Illumina HiSeq 2500. A second PCR of about 7 to 12 cycles was performed with a sample-barcoded 5' primer and a J-beta primer mix. TCRdb passed the public sequencing reads through fastp at Q25 and MiXCR, retaining productive beta sequences. Entries are consolidated by CDR3 protein sequence, retaining the most common genes and DNA. Recorded for this sample are more than 500,000 distinct CDR3 sequences; about 26% of them occurred a single time. The top ten hold around 20% of the sample. The sequencing sample was made of blood. These receptors were taken from a woman in her 70s in good health.

This clonotype was seen only a few times. This chain uses TRBV28 with TRBJ1-1; the D is unclear. Germline CDR1 reads MDHEN; CDR2 reads SYDVKM. V lost 4 bases to trimming and J lost 5 bases, with 14 bases between them. This CDR3 contains 14 residues. The CDR3 bases are TGTGCCAGCAGTTCCCCAACTGTACCTACTGAAGCTTTCTTT. It specifies CASSSPTVPTEAFF.

CDR3 DNA sequence: TGTGCCAGCCAGCCCGGGACAGGGGTTATCTCCCTCCACTTT. Its protein is CASQPGTGVISLHF. The genes are TRBV7-2 and TRBJ1-6, with TRBD1 identical over 10 bases. Trimming took 8 bases from V and 14 from J; bases not matched to a gene: 12. This CDR3 comprises 14 residues. Per germline, CDR1 SGHTA and CDR2 FQGNSA.

The rearrangement links TRBV20-1 to TRBJ1-5, with 9 bases identical to TRBD1. The CDR3 runs to 16 residues. Germline CDR1 is DFQATT and CDR2 is SNEGSKA (reference sequence). The ends lost 5 bases at V and 8 bases at J; junction bases unmatched: 16. This CDR3 is CSAYQSGQGLYKPQHF. The CDR3 nucleotides read TGCAGTGCTTACCAATCGGGACAGGGCCTCTATAAGCCCCAGCATTTT.

V and J are TRBV20-1 and TRBJ2-7; TRBD1 matches 9 bases. This CDR3 is 15 amino acids long. V lost 0 bases, J lost 3 bases, and 6 bases stayed unmatched. Germline V gene lookup returns CDR1 DFQATT and CDR2 SNEGSKA (reference sequence). This CDR3 reads CSAREGQGASYEQYF. Here the CDR3 DNA reads TGCAGTGCTAGAGAGGGACAGGGAGCGAGCTACGAGCAGTACTTC.

This clonotype was counted once. V is TRBV7-6 and J is TRBJ1-2, with 7 positions matching TRBD1. After removal of 5 bases from V and 0 bases from J, the junction contained 6 bases not matched to a gene. There are 15 residues in the CDR3. Germline loops: CDR1 SGHVS, CDR2 FNYEAQ. CDR3 residues: CASSMGTAANYGYTF. CDR3 nucleotides: TGTGCCAGCAGCATGGGGACAGCAGCTAACTATGGCTACACCTTC.

Written as DNA, the CDR3 is TGCGCCAGCAGCTTCCCGGTAGTGGGCGAGCAGTACTTC. This sequence encodes CASSFPVVGEQYF. The chain employs TRBV5-1 and TRBJ2-7; D uncertain. Germline lookup yields CDR1 SGHRS and CDR2 YFSETQ. The CDR3 spans 13 residues. Trimming removed 2 bases at V and 6 bases at J, with 12 bases between.

The chain combines TRBV24-1 with TRBJ2-3; 9 bases are shared with TRBD1. Trimming took 9 bases from V and 4 from J; bases not matched to a gene: 10. CDR1 KGHDR and CDR2 SFDVKD come from the germline V gene. The CDR3 is 15 amino acids. CDR3 DNA sequence: TGTGCCACCGCGCCGGGACAGGGAAGATCAGATACGCAGTATTTT. This gives the protein CATAPGQGRSDTQYF.

The chain recombines TRBV3-1 with TRBJ2-1; 9 bases match TRBD2. The end of the DNA fits TRBJ2-5 better, so the J call may be wrong. In germline, CDR1 is LGHDT, CDR2 YNNKEL (reference sequence). CDR3 length: 14 residues. The CDR3 nucleotides read TGTGCCAGCACCCGGACTAGCGCGGGGGAGACCCAGTACTTC. Encoded protein: CASTRTSAGETQYF.

The CDR3 loop is CSARDRIRGTYEQYF. In DNA, the CDR3 is TGCAGTGCTAGAGATCGAATTCGGGGGACCTACGAGCAGTACTTC. The rearrangement links TRBV20-1 to TRBJ2-7, with TRBD2 as a possible D gene (6 bases). Trimming left V 0 bases short and J 2 bases short, with 14 bases between. Germline V gene data show CDR1 as DFQATT and CDR2 as SNEGSKA (reference sequence). The CDR3 runs to 15 residues.

J is TRBJ2-2 and V is TRBV3-1; TRBD2 might be the D (6 bases). CDR1 is LGHDT and CDR2 is YNNKEL in the germline V gene (reference sequence). The CDR3 has 16 amino acids. Deletions cut 1 base from V and 7 bases from J, with 16 bases between. CDR3 in DNA: TGTGCCAGCAGCCAAGTATCCGGGAGATGGGTCGGGGAGCTGTTTTTT. Its protein product is CASSQVSGRWVGELFF. The full variable domain, completed using reference TRBV3-1 and TRBJ2-2, is DTAVSQTPKYLVTQMGNDKSIKCEQNLGHDTMYWYKQDSKKFLKIMFSYNNKELIINETVPNRFSPKSPDKAHLNLHINSLELGDSAVYFCASSQVSGRWVGELFFGEGSRLTVL.

The table lists this clonotype with a count of one. A junction end diverges from the germline sequence, so it may reflect a read error. This chain links TRBV12-3 or TRBV12-4 with TRBJ2-3; a possible D gene is TRBD1 (6 bases). The CDR3 totals 16 residues. CDR3 sequence: CASSLRGRGSTDAQYF. Here the CDR3 DNA reads TGTGCCAGCAGTTTACGCGGCAGGGGTAGCACAGATGCGCAGTATTTT.

V and J are TRBV4-2 and TRBJ2-2, with 8 bases lining up with TRBD2. Germline V gene data show CDR1 as LGHNA and CDR2 as YNFKEQ. Unmatched junction bases numbered 7, after V lost 3 bases and J lost 4 bases. The CDR3 is made up of 16 amino acids. Here the CDR3 reads CASSHTGLEGTGELFF. DNA of the CDR3: TGTGCCAGCAGCCACACGGGACTAGAGGGCACCGGGGAGCTGTTTTTT.

The chain combines TRBV4-2 with TRBJ2-1; tentatively, D is TRBD2 (5 bases). CDR1 LGHNA and CDR2 YNFKEQ come from the germline V gene. V dropped 0 bases and J dropped 6 bases, with 9 bases sitting between them. The CDR3 covers 14 residues. CDR3 in DNA: TGTGCCAGCAGCCAAGAGGATAGCGTCAATGAGCAGTTCTTC. Its translation is CASSQEDSVNEQFF.

This clonotype was observed a handful of times. V usage is TRBV20-1 and J usage is TRBJ1-5, with D uncertain. Germline loops: CDR1 DFQATT, CDR2 SNEGSKA (reference sequence). V lost 3 bases and J 4 bases, leaving 16 bases between the germline ends. The CDR3 runs 15 residues. The CDR3 coding sequence is TGCAGTGCTAGCCCTGCCGGCGTTTGGAATCAGCCCCAGCATTTT. Amino acid sequence: CSASPAGVWNQPQHF.

This clonotype was picked up a small number of times. V usage is TRBV6-5 and J usage is TRBJ2-7; D possibly corresponds to TRBD1 (5 bases). Germline V lookup: CDR1 MNHEY, CDR2 SVGAGI. The V and J ends lost 4 bases and 3 bases respectively, with 16 bases between them. This CDR3 is 15 amino acids long. CDR3: CASSLARAPGYEQYF. The CDR3 bases are TGTGCCAGCAGTTTGGCCAGGGCCCCGGGCTACGAGCAGTACTTC.

V is TRBV9 and J is TRBJ1-2; no reliable D call. Looked up from germline, CDR1 is SGDLS and CDR2 is YYNGEE. V was trimmed by 0 bases and J by 2 bases, leaving 14 bases between them. CDR3 length: 16 residues. This chain's CDR3 is CASSVEPNTRNYGYTF. The CDR3 bases are TGTGCCAGCAGCGTAGAGCCCAATACAAGGAACTATGGCTACACCTTC. Variable domain in full (rest from reference TRBV9 and TRBJ1-2): DSGVTQTPKHLITATGQRVTLRCSPRSGDLSVYWYQQSLDQGLQFLIQYYNGEERAKGNILERFSAQQFPDLHSELNLSSLELGDSALYFCASSVEPNTRNYGYTFGSGTRLTVV.

This clonotype was counted many times. The CDR3 here is CASSLEGAGGYEQYF. As DNA, the CDR3 is TGTGCCAGCAGCTTGGAAGGAGCGGGGGGCTACGAGCAGTACTTC. V gene TRBV5-5 combines with J gene TRBJ2-7, with TRBD2 matching over 9 bases. The ends lost 0 bases at V and 3 bases at J; junction bases unmatched: 4. Germline CDR1 is SGHKS and CDR2 is YYEKEE (reference sequence). There are 15 residues in the CDR3. Full variable domain (rest looked up from reference TRBV5-5 and TRBJ2-7): DAGVTQSPTHLIKTRGQQVTLRCSPISGHKSVSWYQQVLGQGPQFIFQYYEKEERGRGNFPDRFSARQFPNYSSELNVNALLLGDSALYLCASSLEGAGGYEQYFGPGTRLTVT.

V usage is TRBV12-3 or TRBV12-4 and J usage is TRBJ1-2; D uncertain. V was cut by 1 base and J by 2 bases, with 14 bases left in between. This CDR3 is 16 amino acids long. Here the CDR3 reads CASSLGSSGGNYGYTF. For the CDR3, the DNA is TGTGCCAGCAGTTTAGGGAGTAGCGGCGGGAACTATGGCTACACCTTC.

The gene calls are TRBV7-2 and TRBJ2-5; no firm D call. Matching the DNA end better, TRBJ2-1 makes the J call doubtful. Germline CDR1 and CDR2: SGHTA and FQGNSA. CDR3 length: 15 residues. The CDR3 DNA reads TGTGCCAGCACACGAGCTGCCAAAAACACCAATGAGCAGTTCTTC. It yields the protein CASTRAAKNTNEQFF.

The rearrangement links TRBV6-4 to TRBJ2-1, with 8 bases lining up with TRBD1. V was clipped by 5 bases and J by 8 bases; unmatched bases: 5. CDR3 length: 13 residues. Germline loops: CDR1 MRHNA, CDR2 SNTAGT. CDR3 residues: CASSRQGFDEQFF. DNA of the CDR3: TGTGCCAGCAGTCGACAGGGGTTCGATGAGCAGTTCTTC.

This clonotype has just a few counts. A read error may produce the germline difference seen at one junction end. The chain is built from TRBV4-3 and TRBJ2-3, with 8 bases matching TRBD2. The CDR3 extends over 17 amino acids. The germline CDR1 and CDR2 sequences are LGHNA and YSLEER. The CDR3, as DNA: TGCACCAGCAGCCAGCGAGTCGGAGCGGGGGGCACAGATACGCAGTATTTT. It encodes CTSSQRVGAGGTDTQYF.

The chain has TRBV12-3 or TRBV12-4 and TRBJ1-2; D is unresolved. The CDR3 contains 13 residues. V lost 6 bases to trimming and J lost 4 bases, with 12 bases between them. In DNA, the CDR3 is TGTGCCAGCAGCCAAAGGCTGGGCTATGGCTACACCTTC. As protein: CASSQRLGYGYTF.

The table lists this clonotype with a few counts. The DNA is omitted, as the CDR3 cannot be located on it reliably, and the CDR3 follows TCRdb's listing. The J gene is TRBJ1-2, the V gene TRBV20-1; TRBD1 is taken as the D call from the table, unchecked against the DNA. The length of the CDR3 is 14 amino acids, counting both ends. From germline, CDR1 is DFQATT and CDR2 SNEGSKA (reference sequence). The CDR3 sequence is CSATPRGPIYGCTF.